This T cell receptor (beta chain) was sequenced during a study of brain metastases from non-small cell lung cancer. Libraries were prepared by immunoSEQ multiplex PCR; TCRdb keeps only in-frame clonotypes and omits some of them. The sample holds roughly 14,000 clones, approximately 80% seen once. In the case of this clone: Antigen unknown.

Germline assignment: CDR1 SQVTM and CDR2 ANQGSEA. Trimming left V 6 bases short and J 1 base short, with 9 bases between. The CDR3 sequence is 13 residues long. Points from the study as a whole: Metastases had sparse T cells but largely shared repertoires with primaries. T-cell clones appeared expanded in 55% to 65% of brain metastases relative to matched primary tumors. Brain metastases had lower T-cell infiltration than primary tumors.

The J gene is TRBJ2-2, the V gene TRBV29-1, with D uncertain. Sequenced material: primary lung tumor tissue. The TCR sequence derives from a donor aged 40 or over with non-small cell lung cancer. The CDR3 nucleotides are TGCAGCGTACGACGATGGAACACCGGGGAGCTGTTTTTT. Translation gives CSVRRWNTGELFF.